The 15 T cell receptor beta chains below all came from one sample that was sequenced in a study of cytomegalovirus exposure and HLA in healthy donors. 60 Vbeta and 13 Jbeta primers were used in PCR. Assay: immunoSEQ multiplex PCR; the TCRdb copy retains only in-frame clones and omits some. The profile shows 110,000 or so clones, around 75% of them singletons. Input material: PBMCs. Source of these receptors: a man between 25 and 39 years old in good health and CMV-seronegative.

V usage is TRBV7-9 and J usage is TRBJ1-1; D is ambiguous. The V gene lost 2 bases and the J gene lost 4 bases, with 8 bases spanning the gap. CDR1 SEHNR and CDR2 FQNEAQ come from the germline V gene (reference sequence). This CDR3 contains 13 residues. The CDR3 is CASSLSGVTEAFF. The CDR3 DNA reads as TGTGCCAGCAGCTTATCCGGTGTCACTGAAGCTTTCTTT.

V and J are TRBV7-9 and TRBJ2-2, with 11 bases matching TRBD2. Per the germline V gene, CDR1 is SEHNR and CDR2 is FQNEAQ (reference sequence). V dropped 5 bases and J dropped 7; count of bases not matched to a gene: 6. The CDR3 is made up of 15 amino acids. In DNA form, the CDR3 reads TGTGCCAGCAGCCAGACTAGCGGGAACGTCGGGGAGCTGTTTTTT. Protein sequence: CASSQTSGNVGELFF. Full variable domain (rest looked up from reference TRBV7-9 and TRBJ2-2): DTGVSQNPRHKITKRGQNVTFRCDPISEHNRLYWYRQTLGQGPEFLTYFQNEAQLEKSRLLSDRFSAERPKGSFSTLEIQRTEQGDSAMYLCASSQTSGNVGELFFGEGSRLTVL.

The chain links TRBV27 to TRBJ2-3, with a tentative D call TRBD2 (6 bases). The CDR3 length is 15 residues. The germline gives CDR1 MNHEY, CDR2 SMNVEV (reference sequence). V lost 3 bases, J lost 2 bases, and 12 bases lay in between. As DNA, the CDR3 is TGTGCCAGCAGTTTCTTTGCGGGGCCCACAGATACGCAGTATTTT. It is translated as CASSFFAGPTDTQYF.

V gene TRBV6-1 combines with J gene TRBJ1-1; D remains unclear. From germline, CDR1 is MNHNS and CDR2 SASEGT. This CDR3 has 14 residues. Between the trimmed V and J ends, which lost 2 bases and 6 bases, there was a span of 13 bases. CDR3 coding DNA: TGTGCCAGCAGTGAAATTGTGAAGGAGGCTGAAGCTTTCTTT. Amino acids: CASSEIVKEAEAFF.

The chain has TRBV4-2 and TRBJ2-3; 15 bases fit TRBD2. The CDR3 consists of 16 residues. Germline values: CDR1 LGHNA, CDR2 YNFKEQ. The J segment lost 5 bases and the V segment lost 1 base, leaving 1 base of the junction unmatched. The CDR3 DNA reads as TGTGCCAGCAGCCAAGGGACTAGCGGGAGGGGAGATACGCAGTATTTT. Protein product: CASSQGTSGRGDTQYF.

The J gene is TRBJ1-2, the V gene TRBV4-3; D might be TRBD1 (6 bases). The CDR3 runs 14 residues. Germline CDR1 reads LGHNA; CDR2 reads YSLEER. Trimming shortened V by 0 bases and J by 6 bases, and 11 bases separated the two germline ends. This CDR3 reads CASSQDRGRDGYTF. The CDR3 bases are TGCGCCAGCAGCCAAGACAGGGGCCGGGATGGCTACACCTTC.

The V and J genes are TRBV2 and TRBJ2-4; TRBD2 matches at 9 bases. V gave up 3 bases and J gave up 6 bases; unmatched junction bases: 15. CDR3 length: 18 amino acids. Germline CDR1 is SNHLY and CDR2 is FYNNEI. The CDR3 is CASSERRWAGGYANIQYF. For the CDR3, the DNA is TGTGCCAGCAGTGAGAGGCGCTGGGCGGGAGGGTACGCAAACATTCAGTACTTC.

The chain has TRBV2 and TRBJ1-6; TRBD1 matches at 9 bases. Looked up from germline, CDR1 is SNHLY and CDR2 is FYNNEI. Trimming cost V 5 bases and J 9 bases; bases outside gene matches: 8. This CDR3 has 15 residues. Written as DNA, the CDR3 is TGTGCCAGCAGTCTCCGGACAGGGGAGAGTTCACCCCTCCACTTT. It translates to CASSLRTGESSPLHF.

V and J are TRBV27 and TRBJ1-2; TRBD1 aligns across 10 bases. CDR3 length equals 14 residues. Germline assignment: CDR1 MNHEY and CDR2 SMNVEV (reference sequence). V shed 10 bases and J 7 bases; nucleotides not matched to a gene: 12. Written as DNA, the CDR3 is TGTGCCACTGCCCGACAGGGGGCTGGTTTTGGCTACACCTTC. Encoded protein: CATARQGAGFGYTF.

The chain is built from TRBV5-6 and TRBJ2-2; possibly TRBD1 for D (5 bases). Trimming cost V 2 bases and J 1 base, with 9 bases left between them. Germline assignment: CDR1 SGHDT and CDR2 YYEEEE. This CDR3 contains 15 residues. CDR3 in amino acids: CASSFNRGNTGELFF. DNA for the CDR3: TGTGCCAGCAGCTTTAATAGGGGGAACACCGGGGAGCTGTTTTTT. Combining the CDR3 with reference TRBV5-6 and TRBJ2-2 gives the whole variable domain DAGVTQSPTHLIKTRGQQVTLRCSPKSGHDTVSWYQQALGQGPQFIFQYYEEEERQRGNFPDRFSGHQFPNYSSELNVNALLLGDSALYLCASSFNRGNTGELFFGEGSRLTVL.

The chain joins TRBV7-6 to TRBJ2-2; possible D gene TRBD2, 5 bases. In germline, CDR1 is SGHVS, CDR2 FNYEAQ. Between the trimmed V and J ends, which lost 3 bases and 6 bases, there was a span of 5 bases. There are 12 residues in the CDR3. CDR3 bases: TGTGCCAGCAGCTTTAGCGCCGGGGAGCTGTTTTTT. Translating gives CASSFSAGELFF.

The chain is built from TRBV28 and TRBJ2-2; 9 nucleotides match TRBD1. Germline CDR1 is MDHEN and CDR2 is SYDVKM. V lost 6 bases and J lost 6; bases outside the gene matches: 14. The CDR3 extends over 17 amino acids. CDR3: CASSRDRVYFEPGELFF. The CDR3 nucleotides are TGTGCCAGCAGCCGGGACAGGGTTTATTTCGAACCCGGGGAGCTGTTTTTT.

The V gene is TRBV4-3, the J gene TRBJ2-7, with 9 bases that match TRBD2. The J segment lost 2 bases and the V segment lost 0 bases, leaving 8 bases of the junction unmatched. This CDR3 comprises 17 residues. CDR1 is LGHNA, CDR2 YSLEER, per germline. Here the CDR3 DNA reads TGCGCCAGCAGCCAAGATACGGGTGCGGGAGGGCCCTACGAGCAGTACTTC. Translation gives CASSQDTGAGGPYEQYF.

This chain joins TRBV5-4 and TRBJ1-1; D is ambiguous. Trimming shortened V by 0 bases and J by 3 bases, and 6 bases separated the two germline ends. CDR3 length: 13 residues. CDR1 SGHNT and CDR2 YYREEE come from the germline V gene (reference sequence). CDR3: CASSLATDTEAFF. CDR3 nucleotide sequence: TGTGCCAGCAGCTTGGCCACGGACACTGAAGCTTTCTTT.

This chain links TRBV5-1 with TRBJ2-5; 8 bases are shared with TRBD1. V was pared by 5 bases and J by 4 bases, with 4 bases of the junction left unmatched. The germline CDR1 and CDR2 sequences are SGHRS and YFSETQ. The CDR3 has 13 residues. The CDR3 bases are TGCGCCAGCAGTTCCCAGGGGGCAGAGACCCAGTACTTC. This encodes CASSSQGAETQYF.